Shown below are 28 T cell receptor beta chains from a single sample sequenced in a study of T cells expressing NK-cell markers. TCRdb reprocessed the 5' RACE reads and stores each CDR3 protein as one record, lacking DNA. The table lists about 460,000 distinct CDR3 sequences. Source material: blood T cells: a sorted CD56 or NKG2C T cell subset, CD4+ or CD8+ T cells, or bulk PBMC T cells (not recorded which). The origin of the receptors is a woman between 45 and 65 years old in good health.

V is TRBV5-6 and J is TRBJ1-1; TCRdb's D call of TRBD1 is untestable without DNA. The CDR3 is 15 residues long. The germline CDR1 and CDR2 sequences are SGHDT and YYEEEE. The CDR3 spells CASSLRFPWNTEAFF.

The chain employs TRBV4-2 and TRBJ1-1; the D gene TCRdb calls, TRBD1, cannot be checked with no DNA. This CDR3 contains 15 residues. Germline V gene sequence: CDR1 LGHNA, CDR2 YNFKEQ. CDR3 loop: CASSQVGGAGTEAFF.

The gene calls are TRBV14 and TRBJ1-6. Germline CDR1 SGHDN, CDR2 FVKESK. The length of the CDR3 is 12 residues. This chain's CDR3 is CASSRKALHLHF. Full variable domain (remainder filled in from reference TRBV14 and TRBJ1-6): EAGVTQFPSHSVIEKGQTVTLRCDPISGHDNLYWYRRVMGKEIKFLLHFVKESKQDESGMPNNRFLAERTGGTYSTLKVQPAELEDSGVYFCASSRKALHLHFGNGTRLTVT.

The gene calls are TRBV11-3 and TRBJ2-1; as DNA is missing, the TRBD2 call by TCRdb cannot be tested. The germline V gene has CDR1 SGHNT and CDR2 YENEEA. The CDR3 length is 17 residues. The CDR3 protein is CASSSNAQRDYYNEQFF.

The chain employs TRBV15 and TRBJ2-4. CDR3 size: 13 residues. Germline V CDR1 and CDR2: LNHNV, YYDKDF (reference sequence). CDR3 sequence: CATSRGAENIQYF. Full variable domain (missing parts from reference TRBV15 and TRBJ2-4): DAMVIQNPRYQVTQFGKPVTLSCSQTLNHNVMYWYQQKSSQAPKLLFHYYDKDFNNEADTPDNFQSRRPNTSFCFLDIRSPGLGDTAMYLCATSRGAENIQYFGAGTRLSVL.

This chain links TRBV27 with TRBJ2-1; TCRdb indicates TRBD2, and absent DNA this call remains unverified. Germline V gene sequence: CDR1 MNHEY, CDR2 SMNVEV (reference sequence). The CDR3 consists of 16 residues. CDR3 sequence: CASSLAWDSNVDEQFF.

The V gene is TRBV12-3 or TRBV12-4, the J gene TRBJ2-1; TCRdb's D call, TRBD1, is unchecked because there is no DNA. CDR3 size: 16 residues. Here the CDR3 reads CASSWDSPISYNEQFF.

CDR3 protein: CASMGGPYNEQFF. V gene TRBV6-2 or TRBV6-3 combines with J gene TRBJ2-1; the D call of TRBD1 rests on TCRdb alone, since no DNA is present to check it. Germline CDR1 MNHEY, CDR2 SVGEGT. The CDR3 extends over 13 amino acids.

V usage is TRBV20-1 and J usage is TRBJ1-1; TCRdb's D gene call, TRBD1, goes unchecked for lack of DNA. CDR1 DFQATT and CDR2 SNEGSKA come from the germline V gene (reference sequence). CDR3 length: 12 amino acids. The CDR3 here is CSALQGGTEAFF.

The V and J genes are TRBV5-1 and TRBJ1-2; TCRdb's D call of TRBD1 is untestable without DNA. The CDR3 spans 14 residues. Germline assignment: CDR1 SGHRS and CDR2 YFSETQ. The CDR3 spells CASSPWTGAGGYTF. Supplemented by reference TRBV5-1 and TRBJ1-2, the full variable domain reads KAGVTQTPRYLIKTRGQQVTLSCSPISGHRSVSWYQQTPGQGLQFLFEYFSETQRNKGNFPGRFSGRQFSNSRSEMNVSTLELGDSALYLCASSPWTGAGGYTFGSGTRLTVV.

V gene TRBV20-1 combines with J gene TRBJ1-2; the D gene TCRdb calls, TRBD1, cannot be checked with no DNA. Germline CDR1 DFQATT, CDR2 SNEGSKA (reference sequence). The CDR3 is 12 amino acids. The chain's CDR3 is CSATGTRYGYTF.

The V call is TRBV5-1, the J call TRBJ1-1; there is no DNA to check the TCRdb D call of TRBD1. Germline CDR1 is SGHRS and CDR2 is YFSETQ. CDR3 length: 14 amino acids. CDR3 region: CASEAGDRNTEAFF.

V usage is TRBV12-3 or TRBV12-4 and J usage is TRBJ2-5. The CDR3 runs to 14 residues. The chain's CDR3 is CASSFGVLRETQYF.

The gene calls are TRBV9 and TRBJ1-1; TCRdb gives TRBD1 as the D gene, but with no DNA this cannot be confirmed. CDR3 length: 15 amino acids. Germline CDR1 is SGDLS and CDR2 is YYNGEE. The CDR3 sequence: CASSATGTVNTEAFF.

The rearrangement joins TRBV15 to TRBJ1-2; TCRdb gives TRBD1 as the D gene, but with no DNA this cannot be confirmed. The germline V gene encodes CDR1 LNHNV and CDR2 YYDKDF (reference sequence). The CDR3 is 15 amino acids. This chain's CDR3 is CATSRGTPGNYGYTF.

The CDR3 spells CASRRIGVVYSNQPQHF. The V call is TRBV6-1, the J call TRBJ1-5. Germline lookup yields CDR1 MNHNS and CDR2 SASEGT. The CDR3 is 17 residues long.

J is TRBJ1-3 and V is TRBV12-3 or TRBV12-4; without DNA, the TCRdb call of TRBD1 cannot be checked. The length of the CDR3 is 13 residues. CDR3 residues: CASNGRGGNTIYF.

The CDR3: CASREEGDANYGYTF. The V gene is TRBV6-6, the J gene TRBJ1-2; TCRdb outputs TRBD1, but without DNA this stays unchecked. Germline-derived CDR1 and CDR2 are MNHNY and SVGAGI (reference sequence). The CDR3 has 15 amino acids.

This sequence joins TRBV25-1 and TRBJ2-5; TCRdb names TRBD1, which stays unverified in the absence of DNA. This CDR3 region has 14 residues. Germline CDR1 is MGHDK and CDR2 is SYGVNS. The CDR3 spells CASRGQGREETQYF.

The V call is TRBV12-3 or TRBV12-4, the J call TRBJ2-3. The CDR3 spans 12 residues. CDR3 in amino acids: CASSLLPDTQYF.

The J gene is TRBJ2-3, the V gene TRBV10-3. The CDR3 is 15 residues long. Germline CDR1 is ENHRY and CDR2 is SYGVKD. The CDR3 reads CAISESRRQTDTQYF.

The chain links TRBV5-5 to TRBJ2-2; TCRdb gives TRBD2 as the D gene, but with no DNA this cannot be confirmed. The CDR3 sequence is 17 residues long. The germline gives CDR1 SGHKS, CDR2 YYEKEE (reference sequence). The CDR3 spells CASSSGLAVAPTGELFF.

The J gene is TRBJ2-5, the V gene TRBV25-1. The length of the CDR3 is 14 residues. Germline CDR1 reads MGHDK; CDR2 reads SYGVNS. CDR3 residues: CASSERLLQETQYF.

The chain combines TRBV16 with TRBJ2-3. Germline CDR1 is KGHSY and CDR2 is FQNENV. CDR3 length equals 15 residues. This CDR3 is CASSQFQEGTDTQYF.

The chain is built from TRBV3-1 and TRBJ2-5; TCRdb proposes TRBD2, but this gene call is untestable without DNA. The CDR3 is 15 amino acids. The germline V gene encodes CDR1 LGHDT and CDR2 YNNKEL (reference sequence). This CDR3 is CASSRTSGREETQYF.

The V call is TRBV11-3, the J call TRBJ1-1; the D gene TCRdb calls, TRBD1, cannot be checked with no DNA. The length of the CDR3 is 14 residues. Germline-derived CDR1 and CDR2 are SGHNT and YENEEA. The CDR3 is CASSILPGQVEAFF.

V and J are TRBV29-1 and TRBJ2-1; TCRdb outputs TRBD2, but without DNA this stays unchecked. The CDR3 extends over 12 amino acids. Germline V CDR1 and CDR2: SQVTM, ANQGSEA. The CDR3 sequence: CSFGTSGNEQFF.

This sequence joins TRBV5-1 and TRBJ2-5; TCRdb calls TRBD1, which cannot be checked without DNA. The CDR3 consists of 16 residues. Germline values: CDR1 SGHRS, CDR2 YFSETQ. The CDR3 loop is CASNLGASGGTETQYF.